The 10 T cell receptor beta chains reported below all come from one sample, sequenced in a study of T cells in localized non-small cell lung cancer. Measured with immunoSEQ multiplex PCR; TCRdb has only the in-frame clones, and not every one. The profile shows some 25,000 clones, roughly 90% of them singletons. Here the sequenced sample was peripheral blood, taken before any cancer treatment. These receptors came from a man aged 40 to 70 with stage III squamous cell lung carcinoma.

The chain has TRBV11-2 and TRBJ2-5, with D perhaps matching TRBD2 (5 bases). Trimming pared 5 bases from V and 5 bases from J, leaving 12 bases between. The CDR3 spans 13 residues. From germline, CDR1 is SGHAT and CDR2 FQNNGV. Here the CDR3 reads CASSPQGGETQYF. CDR3 DNA sequence: TGTGCCAGCAGCCCCCAAGGCGGGGAGACCCAGTACTTC. The full variable domain, with the rest looked up from reference TRBV11-2 and TRBJ2-5, is EAGVAQSPRYKIIEKRQSVAFWCNPISGHATLYWYQQILGQGPKLLIQFQNNGVVDDSQLPKDRFSAERLKGVDSTLKIQPAKLEDSAVYLCASSPQGGETQYFGPGTRLLVL.

The chain's CDR3 is CASTDRVGTGELFF. DNA of the CDR3: TGTGCCAGCACCGACAGGGTGGGAACCGGGGAGCTGTTTTTT. J is TRBJ2-2 and V is TRBV5-4, with 7 bases matching TRBD1. This CDR3 has 14 amino acids. Germline trimming cut 6 bases from V and 5 bases from J; bases unmatched to any gene: 7. Germline V gene data show CDR1 as SGHNT and CDR2 as YYREEE (reference sequence).

This sequence joins TRBV29-1 and TRBJ1-1; 8 nucleotides agree with TRBD1. The CDR3 spans 14 residues. With V trimmed by 3 bases and J by 4 bases, 7 bases remained unmatched. Per the germline V gene, CDR1 is SQVTM and CDR2 is ANQGSEA. The CDR3 reads CSVEPGQGGTEAFF. CDR3 coding DNA: TGCAGCGTTGAGCCCGGACAGGGTGGCACTGAAGCTTTCTTT.

The gene calls are TRBV13 and TRBJ2-5; D is undetermined. The CDR3 has 12 residues. The germline CDR1 and CDR2 sequences are PRHDT and FYEKMQ (reference sequence). V lost 1 base, J lost 4 bases, and 4 bases lay in between. The CDR3 loop is CASSLAGETQYF. Here the CDR3 DNA reads TGTGCCAGCAGCTTAGCGGGAGAGACCCAGTACTTC.

The chain employs TRBV9 and TRBJ1-1; 7 positions agree with TRBD1. The CDR3 is 14 residues long. In germline, CDR1 is SGDLS, CDR2 YYNGEE. With V trimmed by 4 bases and J by 1 base, 4 bases remained unmatched. The CDR3 spells CASSSGQRNTEAFF. CDR3 DNA: TGTGCCAGCAGCTCGGGACAGAGGAACACTGAAGCTTTCTTT.

V usage is TRBV4-3 and J usage is TRBJ2-1, with D possibly called TRBD1 or TRBD2 (5 bases each). This CDR3 has 14 residues. The V end was cut by 0 bases, the J end by 9 bases, with 12 bases between. Germline CDR1 and CDR2: LGHNA and YSLEER. The CDR3: CASSQDWGSGEQFF. The DNA for the CDR3 is TGCGCCAGCAGCCAAGATTGGGGGAGTGGTGAGCAGTTCTTC.

The J gene is TRBJ1-2, the V gene TRBV4-3; D gene ambiguous. V was cut by 0 bases and J by 3 bases, with 8 bases left in between. The CDR3 extends over 14 amino acids. Germline-derived CDR1 and CDR2 are LGHNA and YSLEER. The CDR3 region has the DNA TGCGCCAGCAGCCAAGATAACGGGGACTATGGCTACACCTTC. Amino acid sequence: CASSQDNGDYGYTF.

The V gene is TRBV6-1, the J gene TRBJ2-7; TRBD2 matches 8 bases. The CDR3 covers 14 residues. V gave up 5 bases and J gave up 4 bases; unmatched junction bases: 7. Germline CDR1 MNHNS, CDR2 SASEGT. In nucleotides, the CDR3 is TGTGCCAGCAGTTTGCGGGAGGAATGGTACGAGCAGTACTTC. Protein sequence: CASSLREEWYEQYF.

The rearrangement uses TRBV6-1 and TRBJ1-2; D gene ambiguous. Per the germline V gene, CDR1 is MNHNS and CDR2 is SASEGT. This CDR3 is 15 amino acids long. V was pared by 3 bases and J by 2 bases, with 13 bases between. Here the CDR3 DNA reads TGTGCCAGCAGTGAGCGGCCCGAGCAAAACTATGGCTACACCTTC. This encodes CASSERPEQNYGYTF.

The CDR3 DNA sequence: TGTGCCAGTAGTATAATCGGGGTAAGAAGCAATCAGCCCCAGCATTTT. This sequence encodes CASSIIGVRSNQPQHF. This chain joins TRBV19 and TRBJ1-5; no definite D call. From germline, CDR1 is LNHDA and CDR2 SQIVND (reference sequence). V shed 2 bases and J shed 1 base, with 12 bases lying between them. The CDR3 is 16 amino acids.